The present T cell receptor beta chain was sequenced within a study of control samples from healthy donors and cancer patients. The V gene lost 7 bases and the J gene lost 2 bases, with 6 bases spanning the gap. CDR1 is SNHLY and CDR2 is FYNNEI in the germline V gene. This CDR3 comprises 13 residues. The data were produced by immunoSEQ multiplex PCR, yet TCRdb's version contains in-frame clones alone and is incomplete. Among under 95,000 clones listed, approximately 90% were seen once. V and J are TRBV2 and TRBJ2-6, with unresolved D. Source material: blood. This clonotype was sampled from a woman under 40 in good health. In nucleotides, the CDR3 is TGTGCCAGCACCCTACCTGGGGCCAACGTCCTGACTTTC. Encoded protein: CASTLPGANVLTF.